This T cell receptor (beta chain) was sequenced during a study of blood T cells in healthy people across ages. Whole-study findings and limits: Possibly confounding the expanded clonotype changes was the fact that donor CMV status was unknown.

This clonotype was counted between two and nine times. Its antigen is as yet unknown. A J-beta primer mix and a sample-barcoded 5' primer were used in a second PCR of about 7 to 12 cycles. TCRdb passed the 5' RACE reads through MiXCR, listing each CDR3 protein once. The data show some 1.5 million distinct CDR3 sequences, approximately 42% seen once. Germline-derived CDR1 and CDR2 are SGHVS and FQNEAQ. CDR3 length: 17 residues. Deletions cut 1 base from V and 3 bases from J, with 17 bases between. V gene TRBV7-8 combines with J gene TRBJ2-3; D is ambiguous. The TCR originated in a woman between 18 and 30 years old in good health. Sequencing was performed on blood. CDR3 region: CASSLVWVATKTDTQYF. CDR3 DNA: TGTGCCAGCAGCTTAGTGTGGGTAGCCACCAAAACAGATACGCAGTATTTT.